This TCR beta chain emerged from a study of cytomegalovirus exposure and HLA in healthy donors. CDR1 and CDR2 from the germline V gene are MGHRA and YSYEKL. This CDR3 has 17 amino acids. The V gene lost 0 bases and the J gene lost 2 bases, with 15 bases spanning the gap. This PCR relied on a set of 60 Vbeta primers and 13 Jbeta primers. Sequencing used immunoSEQ multiplex PCR; TCRdb keeps in-frame clones, though not all of them. The sample consists of 80,000 or so clones, around 10% of them appearing once. This clone has more than one count but fewer than ten. What was sequenced was PBMCs. This receptor was obtained from a man aged 60-69 years in good health and CMV-seropositive. The chain has TRBV4-1 and TRBJ2-3; a possible D gene is TRBD1 (6 bases). DNA of the CDR3: TGCGCCAGCAGCCAAGATCTCGGGATGGGGGCCACAGATACGCAGTATTTT. The encoded protein is CASSQDLGMGATDTQYF.